This TCR beta chain was sequenced during a study of graft-versus-host responses after intestinal transplantation (dated by TCRdb to 2020 to 2023). Regarding the study in general: The transplants that recipients got were multivisceral, liver-intestinal, or isolated intestinal. Every recipient was given anti-thymocyte globulin induction, followed by approximately three years of maintenance tacrolimus and steroids. After intestinal transplantation, graft-versus-host and host-versus-graft alloreactive T cell clones in the graft, circulation and bone marrow were tracked using bulk TCR-beta CDR3 sequencing. To identify alloreactive clones, pre-transplant mixed lymphocyte reaction products were sequenced and compared with unstimulated pre-transplant donor and recipient T cells. The cohort enrolled some 25 intestinal transplant recipients including one retransplant, and a few patients lacking pretransplant specimens were excluded. A peak of at least 4% donor T cells among recipient peripheral blood mononuclear cells was the definition used for donor T cell macrochimerism. Instead of going to the commercial service, samples from a few later patients were sequenced in-house on an Illumina MiSeq and processed with MiXCR. The study at large found these results: GvH clones were found in recipient bone marrow, and some of the GvH clones appeared earlier in ileal mucosa or blood, which is consistent with an intestinal mucosal origin. Peak levels of circulating GvH clones were associated with declines in HvG clones early after transplant. Patients with donor T cell macrochimerism had high GvH to HvG T cell clonal ratios in their allografts. The conclusions were limited by the relatively low number and heterogeneity of the intestinal transplant patients.

What this sample's time point label stands for: cells obtained before transplantation from donor or recipient. CD3+CD4+ and CD3+CD8+ populations were FACS-sorted from unstimulated pre-transplant donor and recipient cells taken from spleen or lymph nodes. CDR1 and CDR2 were assigned from the germline V gene (reference sequence) as LNHDA and SQIVND. V and J lose 7 bases and 7 bases, and a span of 13 bases separates them. The CDR3 spans 13 residues, from the cysteine through the phenylalanine. Only CDR3 DNA is held: 39 bases, read in frame from base 1. A remark on this clone: What antigen it recognizes has not been identified. Base-call qualities are not available, and no considerably larger clone is one nucleotide away.

The library was produced with the immunoSEQ multiplex PCR assay. For most patients, genomic DNA was isolated with the Qiagen DNeasy Blood and Tissue Kit and sent frozen to Adaptive Biotechnologies for TCR sequencing. High-throughput TCR-beta CDR3 sequencing of genomic DNA from most patients was performed by Adaptive Biotechnologies. On the authors' methods: Adaptive's ImmunoSEQ software supplied the TCR sequencing data for around 17 patients, while MiXCR and VDJtools were used to process a few other patients. To correct CD4 versus CD8 sorting errors, sequences present in both subsets at a frequency ratio below 5:1 were removed. CDR3 nucleotide sequences shared between donor and recipient were removed because their origin could not be assigned. Alloreactive clones required at least 2-fold expansion over unstimulated cells and minimum CFSE-low frequency of 0.002% (template counts) or 0.001% (read counts). Clones detected in sequenced pre-transplant spleen, lymph node, or MLR CFSE-low populations of the donor or recipient were defined as mappable. The cumulative frequency of alloreactive clones was calculated as a percentage of all sequences, weighted by copy number. TCRdb re-hosts the immuneACCESS table, in-frame sequences only. Its copies lack some clones; in the studies checked, an unresolved V gene accounts for under half of them, and the cause for the rest is not known. Clone size and V and J calls were adopted from that table, with D and trimming inferred from the DNA. The sample contains around 110,000 clones, approximately 90% of them found a single time. The ten largest clones capture about 0.18% of the sample.

The source was unstimulated CD4+ T cells sorted from spleen or lymph node cells, collected before intestinal transplant. The sequence was collected from a human donor who received an intestinal transplant. The chain is assembled from TRBV19 and TRBJ2-2, with TRBD1 perhaps the D gene, on 5 matching bases. The CDR3 corresponds to CASKPGWVGELFF. The DNA sequence is given as TGTGCCAGTAAGCCAGGGTGGGTCGGGGAGCTGTTTTTT.